One sample yielded the 24 T cell receptor beta chains listed below, sequenced in a study of T cells in Graves' hyperthyroidism and ophthalmopathy. RNA transcripts provided the source from which TCR beta CDR3 regions were amplified. The HTBI set primed first-round TCR CDR3 RT-PCR. TCRdb itself ran the multiplex PCR reads through MiXCR, one entry per CDR3 protein. Among fewer than 800,000 distinct CDR3 sequences listed, around 15% were seen once. Specimen: blood. The receptors come from a man younger than 30 with Graves' hyperthyroidism.

This rearrangement joins TRBV28 to TRBJ1-4; D may be TRBD1 (5 bases). Germline V gene sequence: CDR1 MDHEN, CDR2 SYDVKM. V lost 6 bases and J lost 10, with 21 bases in between. CDR3 length equals 15 residues. The CDR3 region has the DNA TGTGCCAGCAGCCCAGGTGGCCAGGGTTTGGGAAAACTGTTTTTT. Its protein product is CASSPGGQGLGKLFF. The full variable domain, in which reference TRBV28 and TRBJ1-4 provide the parts outside the CDR3, is DVKVTQSSRYLVKRTGEKVFLECVQDMDHENMFWYRQDPGLGLRLIYFSYDVKMKEKGDIPEGYSVSREKKERFSLILESASTNQTSMYLCASSPGGQGLGKLFFGSGTQLSVL.

This clonotype was picked up many times. This rearrangement joins TRBV28 to TRBJ1-2; D gene ambiguous. The V gene's germline CDR1 is MDHEN and CDR2 SYDVKM. V shed 5 bases and J shed 4 bases, with 11 bases lying between them. This CDR3 is 13 amino acids long. The CDR3 DNA reads as TGTGCCAGCAGTCCGACATCCGGCTATGGCTACACCTTC. This gives the protein CASSPTSGYGYTF.

The chain employs TRBV15 and TRBJ1-2; no clear D gene. This CDR3 contains 13 residues. The germline gives CDR1 LNHNV, CDR2 YYDKDF (reference sequence). The germline V and J ends were trimmed by 0 bases and 8 bases, with 10 bases remaining between them. The CDR3 is CATSRDLYEGYTF. The CDR3 region has the DNA TGTGCCACCAGCAGAGATCTTTACGAGGGCTACACCTTC.

About this clonotype: Being one base from a much bigger clone, this may be a read error. V and J are TRBV28 and TRBJ1-4, with TRBD1 as a possible D gene (6 bases). There are 16 residues in the CDR3. Germline V gene sequence: CDR1 MDHEN, CDR2 SYDVKM. The V and J ends lost 7 bases and 3 bases respectively, with 18 bases between them. CDR3 sequence reads: CASTVRDMAANEKLFF. CDR3 DNA sequence: TGTGCCAGCACCGTCCGGGACATGGCCGCTAATGAAAAACTGTTTTTT.

This clonotype was seen ten or more times. The rearrangement links TRBV12-3 or TRBV12-4 to TRBJ2-3; 9 positions agree with TRBD2. The CDR3 loop spans 15 amino acids. The V segment lost 3 bases and the J segment 4 bases; nucleotides outside the gene matches: 5. Here the CDR3 reads CASSFTAGGPDTQYF. CDR3 bases: TGTGCCAGCAGTTTTACGGCGGGAGGGCCAGATACGCAGTATTTT.

This clonotype was recorded many times. CDR3 nucleotide sequence: TGCAGTGCTAGAAAGGGGGCCGGTTACGAGCAGTACTTC. It yields the protein CSARKGAGYEQYF. This chain links TRBV20-1 with TRBJ2-7; TRBD1 matches at 7 bases. Per germline, CDR1 DFQATT and CDR2 SNEGSKA (reference sequence). The CDR3 runs 13 residues. V lost 2 bases and J lost 4; bases outside the gene matches: 5.

In its sample, this clonotype was seen many times. The V call is TRBV24-1, the J call TRBJ2-1; D gene ambiguous. Trimming cost V 3 bases and J 4 bases, with 6 bases left between them. The CDR3 spans 13 residues. Germline V gene lookup returns CDR1 KGHDR and CDR2 SFDVKD. Here the CDR3 DNA reads TGTGCCACCAGTGATGACGGATACAATGAGCAGTTCTTC. This codes for CATSDDGYNEQFF.

This clonotype came up many times. The V gene is TRBV7-3, the J gene TRBJ2-1; the match to TRBD2 covers 8 bases. Looked up from germline, CDR1 is SGHTA and CDR2 is FQGTGA. The CDR3 has 14 residues. Trimming cost V 5 bases and J 5 bases; bases outside gene matches: 5. The DNA of the CDR3 is TGTGCCAGCAGCATGGGACTAGGCAACAATGAGCAGTTCTTC. Protein: CASSMGLGNNEQFF.

This clonotype was counted ten times or more. The J gene is TRBJ2-1, the V gene TRBV7-8; no definite D call. This CDR3 region has 17 residues. V lost 0 bases to trimming and J lost 2 bases, with 14 bases between them. The germline V gene has CDR1 SGHVS and CDR2 FQNEAQ. CDR3 sequence reads: CASSLARGDLTYNEQFF. The DNA for the CDR3 is TGTGCCAGCAGCTTAGCCCGAGGTGATCTAACCTACAATGAGCAGTTCTTC. Variable domain in full (rest from reference TRBV7-8 and TRBJ2-1): GAGVSQSPRYKVAKRGQDVALRCDPISGHVSLFWYQQALGQGPEFLTYFQNEAQLDKSGLPSDRFFAERPEGSVSTLKIQRTQQEDSAVYLCASSLARGDLTYNEQFFGPGTRLTVL.

Only a few counts were recorded for this clonotype. This chain links TRBV12-5 with TRBJ1-1, with D possibly matching TRBD1 (6 bases). Germline CDR1 is LGHNT and CDR2 is FRNRAP. V lost 0 bases to trimming and J lost 1 base, with 18 bases between them. The CDR3 covers 18 residues. CDR3 in amino acids: CASGLVMTGHDTNTEAFF. For the CDR3, the DNA is TGTGCTAGTGGTTTGGTAATGACGGGACACGACACGAACACTGAAGCTTTCTTT.

In its sample, this clonotype was seen once. Sequence at one end of the junction differs from germline and may be a read error. The gene calls are TRBV25-1 and TRBJ1-2, with D possibly being TRBD1 (5 bases). The CDR3 extends over 16 amino acids. The germline CDR1 and CDR2 sequences are MGHDK and SYGVNS. CDR3 region: CTSSSIRDASNYGYTF. The CDR3 DNA sequence: TGTACCAGCAGCTCTATAAGGGACGCTTCTAACTATGGCTACACCTTC.

Details on this clonotype: This may be a read error: a much more frequent sequence differs by one nucleotide. The gene calls are TRBV12-5 and TRBJ1-1; TRBD1 might be the D (6 bases). The CDR3 sequence is 17 residues long. V lost 2 bases and J 1 base, leaving 17 bases between the germline ends. CDR1 LGHNT and CDR2 FRNRAP come from the germline V gene. CDR3 sequence: CASGLTRAGETNTEAFF. CDR3 coding DNA: TGTGCTAGTGGTTTGACCCGGGCAGGGGAGACGAACACTGAAGCTTTCTTT.

This clonotype was found a few times. V and J are TRBV7-2 and TRBJ2-3; D is undetermined. V was shortened by 6 bases and J by 4 bases, with 14 bases between the two germline ends. The CDR3 has 14 residues. Germline CDR1 reads SGHTA; CDR2 reads FQGNSA. The CDR3 sequence is CASSFSVASDTQYF. The CDR3 DNA reads TGTGCCAGCAGTTTCTCCGTAGCTTCAGATACGCAGTATTTT. Full variable domain (rest looked up from reference TRBV7-2 and TRBJ2-3): GAGVSQSPSNKVTEKGKDVELRCDPISGHTALYWYRQSLGQGLEFLIYFQGNSAPDKSGLPSDRFSAERTGGSVSTLTIQRTQQEDSAVYLCASSFSVASDTQYFGPGTRLTVL.

The chain employs TRBV14 and TRBJ2-5; D is possibly TRBD1 (6 bases). CDR1 and CDR2 from the germline V gene are SGHDN and FVKESK. This CDR3 region has 16 residues. The V and J ends lost 4 bases and 3 bases respectively, with 18 bases between them. CDR3 nucleotides: TGTGCCAGCAGCCCCTGGACAGTGCGGTATGAAGAGACCCAGTACTTC. Its protein is CASSPWTVRYEETQYF.

The table lists this clonotype with a few counts. The V and J genes are TRBV29-1 and TRBJ1-5, with no clear D. The germline V gene has CDR1 SQVTM and CDR2 ANQGSEA. V was shortened by 4 bases and J by 4 bases, with 14 bases between the two germline ends. The CDR3 totals 14 residues. For the CDR3, the DNA is TGCAGCGTTGGCGCCGGACGGTCGAATCAGCCCCAGCATTTT. It codes for CSVGAGRSNQPQHF.

The chain joins TRBV19 to TRBJ2-5; no clear D. Trimming took 0 bases from V and 4 from J, leaving 6 bases between them. The CDR3 covers 13 residues. Germline-derived CDR1 and CDR2 are LNHDA and SQIVND (reference sequence). The DNA of the CDR3 is TGTGCCAGTAGTATAGAGACACGAGAGACCCAGTACTTC. Translation: CASSIETRETQYF.

This chain links TRBV24-1 with TRBJ1-4, with unresolved D. The CDR3 has 14 amino acids. The V and J ends lost 9 bases and 5 bases respectively, with 15 bases between them. Germline CDR1 reads KGHDR; CDR2 reads SFDVKD. CDR3 residues: CATEPEHPNEKLFF. The CDR3 DNA sequence: TGTGCCACCGAGCCGGAACATCCGAATGAAAAACTGTTTTTT.

This chain uses TRBV27 with TRBJ2-3; weak D call: TRBD2 (6 bases). The CDR3 is 16 amino acids. V gave up 7 bases and J gave up 3 bases, with 20 bases separating them. Germline V gene lookup returns CDR1 MNHEY and CDR2 SMNVEV (reference sequence). CDR3: CASTTRGGDGTDTQYF. In DNA form, the CDR3 reads TGTGCCAGCACCACTAGAGGCGGGGACGGTACAGATACGCAGTATTTT.

This clonotype has a count of ten or more. V gene TRBV6-1 combines with J gene TRBJ2-1, with a weak D call TRBD2 (7 bases). V was pared by 6 bases and J by 8 bases, with 14 bases between. The CDR3 consists of 13 residues. Per the germline V gene, CDR1 is MNHNS and CDR2 is SASEGT. Here the CDR3 DNA reads TGTGCCAGCAGCAAAGGGGGGGCCTATGAGCAGTTCTTC. Protein: CASSKGGAYEQFF.

This clonotype has a handful of counts. CDR3 in amino acids: CASRGRGRASGELFF. CDR3 coding DNA: TGTGCCAGCAGGGGCCGCGGGAGGGCCAGCGGGGAGCTGTTTTTT. The chain has TRBV7-9 and TRBJ2-2; 9 bases are shared with TRBD2. The CDR3 consists of 15 residues. The germline gives CDR1 SEHNR, CDR2 FQNEAQ (reference sequence). J gave up 7 bases and V 6 bases, and 9 bases lay outside the gene matches.

The sample holds many counts of this clonotype. This chain connects TRBV28 to TRBJ1-4; 7 bases line up with TRBD1. Germline CDR1 is MDHEN and CDR2 is SYDVKM. CDR3 size: 14 residues. V dropped 4 bases and J dropped 5; count of bases not matched to a gene: 4. The CDR3 is CASSSGQTNEKLFF. The CDR3 DNA sequence: TGTGCCAGCAGTTCGGGACAGACAAATGAAAAACTGTTTTTT.

On this clonotype: Lacking the conserved final phenylalanine or tryptophan, this CDR3 likely reflects a read error. The V and J genes are TRBV18 and TRBJ2-7; D may be TRBD2 (6 bases). V shed 6 bases and J shed 3 bases, with 18 bases lying between them. This CDR3 contains 15 residues. In germline, CDR1 is KGHSH, CDR2 LQKENI. In DNA, the CDR3 is TGTGCCAGCTCCCCCGGAGGAGGGGCCCTCTACGAGCAGTACCTC. Translation: CASSPGGGALYEQYL.

Only a few counts were recorded for this clonotype. The chain links TRBV20-1 to TRBJ2-2; 8 positions match TRBD2. The CDR3 length is 15 residues. The germline V gene encodes CDR1 DFQATT and CDR2 SNEGSKA (reference sequence). The V and J ends lost 5 bases and 3 bases, in that order; junction bases with no gene match: 8. CDR3 coding DNA: TGCAGTGCTCCCTCGAGAGCGGGAGACACCGGGGAGCTGTTTTTT. Amino acids: CSAPSRAGDTGELFF.

This rearrangement joins TRBV2 to TRBJ2-2; D might be TRBD1 (6 bases). There are 17 residues in the CDR3. Looked up from germline, CDR1 is SNHLY and CDR2 is FYNNEI. V gave up 5 bases and J gave up 0 bases, with 16 bases separating them. CDR3 loop: CASSPTADRSNTGELFF. Written as DNA, the CDR3 is TGTGCCAGCAGTCCGACAGCGGACAGATCGAACACCGGGGAGCTGTTTTTT.